There are a few counts of the clone carrying this T cell receptor beta chain. As yet, its antigen is unknown. V was pared by 4 bases and J by 2 bases, with 15 bases between. Germline CDR1 reads SEHNR; CDR2 reads FQNEAQ (reference sequence). CDR3 size: 15 residues. The data were obtained in a study of T cell repertoires in cytomegalovirus infection. Across the whole study: Recently described HLA-C-restricted plus well-studied HLA-B-restricted CMV epitopes were used. Through public TCR beta signatures, both CMV infection and matching HLA type were indicated. Study-level findings and limits: Cumulated frequencies of public TCR beta families served to identify carriers of CMV plus the relevant HLA. Dominating the ex vivo response were HLA-C-restricted CMV-specific TCR beta clonotypes.

TCRdb itself ran the reads through MiXCR, one entry per CDR3 protein. This sample yields roughly 800,000 distinct CDR3 sequences, of which roughly 29% are seen a single time; roughly 13% belongs to the top ten. The source is a human donor in good health (CMV status not recorded). Some clones in this sample may be carry-over from other donors' samples. The rearrangement joins TRBV7-9 to TRBJ2-7, with D perhaps matching TRBD2 (5 bases). The material sequenced was cultured CD8+ T cells from PBMCs, taken from culture after CMV antigen stimulation. The CDR3 DNA is TGTGCCAGCAGCTCGGACTTAGCGATCACCTACGAGCAGTACTTC. Its protein is CASSSDLAITYEQYF.